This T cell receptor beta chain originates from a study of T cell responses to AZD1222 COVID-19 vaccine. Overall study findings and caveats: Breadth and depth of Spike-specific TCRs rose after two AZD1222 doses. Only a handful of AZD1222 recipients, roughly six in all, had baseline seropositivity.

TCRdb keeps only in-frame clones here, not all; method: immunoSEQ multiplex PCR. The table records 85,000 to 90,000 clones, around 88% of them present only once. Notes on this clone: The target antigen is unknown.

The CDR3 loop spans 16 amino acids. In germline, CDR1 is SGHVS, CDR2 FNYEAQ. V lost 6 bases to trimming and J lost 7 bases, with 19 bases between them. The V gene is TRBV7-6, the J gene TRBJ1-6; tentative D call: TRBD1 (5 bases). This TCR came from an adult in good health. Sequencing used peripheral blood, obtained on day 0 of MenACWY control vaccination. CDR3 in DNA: TGTGCCAGCAGTCAACATCCCGGGTCAGGGAATTCACCCCTCCACTTT. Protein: CASSQHPGSGNSPLHF.